This TCR beta chain was found in a study of blood T cell repertoires in COVID-19. Only in-frame clones appear in the TCRdb table, and some are missing; sequencing was by immunoSEQ multiplex PCR. This sample has roughly 400,000 clones, with 87% found just once. The CDR3 is made up of 15 amino acids. V gave up 8 bases and J gave up 0 bases; unmatched junction bases: 8. From germline, CDR1 is LNHDA and CDR2 SQIVND (reference sequence). The sample comprised PBMCs or T cells enriched from blood (not recorded which). This receptor was identified in a woman aged 45 to 65 who had recovered from COVID-19. The chain joins TRBV19 to TRBJ1-1; 8 nucleotides match TRBD1. The CDR3 protein is CASGDRLGLNTEAFF. The CDR3 coding sequence is TGTGCCAGTGGGGACAGGTTGGGCCTGAACACTGAAGCTTTCTTT.